One and the same sample provided the 18 T cell receptor beta chains below, sequenced in a study of CXCR3-negative and CXCR3-positive naive CD8 T cells. General study points: CXCR3-positive naive cells had TRB CDR3s that were more hydrophobic than CXCR3-negative naive cells had.

Their antigens remain unidentified. With UMI labels, 5' RACE was used to prepare the TRB cDNA libraries. TCRdb reprocessed the 5' RACE reads and reports one entry per CDR3 protein, with no DNA. The sample holds around 160,000 distinct CDR3 sequences. The sample was naive CXCR3+ CD8+ T cells from blood. The subset is: CD45RO-CCR7+CD27+CD95- naive CD8+ T cells expressing CXCR3 (TNR3+). The receptors were gathered from a human donor in good health. Some clones in this sample may be carry-over from other donors' samples.

The genes are TRBV5-1 and TRBJ2-5. There are 14 residues in the CDR3. CDR1 SGHRS and CDR2 YFSETQ come from the germline V gene. The CDR3 loop reads CATSMTDGWETQYF.

This chain connects TRBV28 to TRBJ2-3; there is no DNA to check the TCRdb D call of TRBD2. Germline V gives CDR1 MDHEN, CDR2 SYDVKM. The CDR3 spans 15 residues. This CDR3 reads CASSPSSGSTDTQYF.

The chain uses TRBV28 and TRBJ2-5; lacking DNA, the TRBD2 call made by TCRdb goes unchecked. CDR1 MDHEN and CDR2 SYDVKM come from the germline V gene. The CDR3 spans 14 residues. The CDR3: CASSFLGLEETQYF. The whole variable domain, remainder taken from reference TRBV28 and TRBJ2-5, is DVKVTQSSRYLVKRTGEKVFLECVQDMDHENMFWYRQDPGLGLRLIYFSYDVKMKEKGDIPEGYSVSREKKERFSLILESASTNQTSMYLCASSFLGLEETQYFGPGTRLLVL.

This chain connects TRBV19 to TRBJ2-7; the TRBD1 assignment by TCRdb is unverifiable without DNA. Germline V lookup: CDR1 LNHDA, CDR2 SQIVND (reference sequence). This CDR3 has 16 residues. The CDR3 protein is CASSIGWGVGPYEQYF.

The CDR3 sequence: CASRAGQPIGGYTF. This rearrangement joins TRBV6-5 to TRBJ1-2; checking the TCRdb D call of TRBD1 is not possible without DNA. This CDR3 comprises 14 residues. The V gene's germline CDR1 is MNHEY and CDR2 SVGAGI.

This sequence joins TRBV10-3 and TRBJ1-1. Germline V gene data show CDR1 as ENHRY and CDR2 as SYGVKD. The CDR3 spans 13 residues. The CDR3 protein is CAISEAGITEAFF.

The chain combines TRBV2 with TRBJ1-2. The CDR3 sequence is 15 residues long. CDR1 and CDR2 from the germline V gene are SNHLY and FYNNEI. The CDR3 here is CASGFTAHTTYGYTF.

This chain uses TRBV3-1 with TRBJ2-7; TCRdb proposes TRBD2, but this gene call is untestable without DNA. Germline V CDR1 and CDR2: LGHDT, YNNKEL (reference sequence). This CDR3 region has 15 residues. CDR3 loop: CASSQGLAVSYEQYF.

This rearrangement joins TRBV7-2 to TRBJ2-1; TCRdb outputs TRBD1, but without DNA this stays unchecked. CDR3 length equals 13 residues. CDR1 is SGHTA, CDR2 FQGNSA, per germline. CDR3 in amino acids: CASSLLQGSEQFF.

The chain employs TRBV29-1 and TRBJ2-3; TCRdb selects TRBD2, and the lack of DNA leaves this call unchecked. This CDR3 comprises 14 residues. CDR1 is SQVTM, CDR2 ANQGSEA, per germline. The CDR3 sequence is CSVPTSERTDTQYF.

This rearrangement joins TRBV7-9 to TRBJ2-1. The CDR3 has 13 amino acids. CDR1 is SEHNR, CDR2 FQNEAQ, per germline (reference sequence). CDR3 residues: CASSLASWGEQFF.

V and J are TRBV6-5 and TRBJ2-7. Germline CDR1 and CDR2: MNHEY and SVGAGI. The CDR3 is 13 residues long. The chain's CDR3 is CASSYDETYEQYF.

V and J are TRBV11-2 and TRBJ1-4. The CDR3 totals 13 residues. Germline-derived CDR1 and CDR2 are SGHAT and FQNNGV. The CDR3 is CASSLRAGEKLFF.

This sequence joins TRBV5-1 and TRBJ2-7; the D call from TCRdb, TRBD1, cannot be confirmed without DNA. Germline V lookup: CDR1 SGHRS, CDR2 YFSETQ. CDR3 size: 15 residues. The CDR3 sequence is CASGPGESSSYEQYF.

The chain is built from TRBV15 and TRBJ2-3; no DNA is available, so the TRBD1 call from TCRdb remains unchecked. The CDR3 is made up of 15 amino acids. Germline CDR1 reads LNHNV; CDR2 reads YYDKDF (reference sequence). The CDR3 sequence: CATSRAGRATDTQYF.

CDR3 sequence reads: CASSRATGLLNEQYF. V and J are TRBV5-1 and TRBJ2-7; lacking DNA, the TRBD1 call made by TCRdb goes unchecked. The CDR3 runs 15 residues. Germline lookup yields CDR1 SGHRS and CDR2 YFSETQ. Complete variable domain (other parts from reference TRBV5-1 and TRBJ2-7): KAGVTQTPRYLIKTRGQQVTLSCSPISGHRSVSWYQQTPGQGLQFLFEYFSETQRNKGNFPGRFSGRQFSNSRSEMNVSTLELGDSALYLCASSRATGLLNEQYFGPGTRLTVT.

This sequence joins TRBV19 and TRBJ2-1. CDR1 is LNHDA, CDR2 SQIVND, per germline (reference sequence). CDR3 length equals 12 residues. CDR3 in amino acids: CASSSFRNEQFF.

V and J are TRBV5-1 and TRBJ2-7; TCRdb selects TRBD2, and the lack of DNA leaves this call unchecked. The CDR3 extends over 14 amino acids. Germline-derived CDR1 and CDR2 are SGHRS and YFSETQ. The CDR3: CASSSGVAGGEQYF.